A selection of T cell receptor beta chains follows, all from one sample in a study of T-cell memory formation after mild COVID-19. Using its own MiXCR run on the 5' RACE reads, TCRdb lists one record per CDR3 protein. Seen here are about 430,000 distinct CDR3 sequences, roughly 18% observed once, and the top ten hold 20% to 25%. Material: PBMCs or a T cell subset sorted from them (not recorded which). The receptors were gathered from a man aged 18 to 29 who had mild COVID-19 (a few samples of this study predate the infection). Cell type and time point are not known. CDR3s leave out the opening cysteine and the closing phenylalanine or tryptophan. Each record gives: V gene, J gene, CDR3 protein.

v_call: TRBV7-2; j_call: TRBJ2-3; cdr3_aa: ASSLLFGPDTQY
v_call: TRBV7-9; j_call: TRBJ2-7; cdr3_aa: ASSPLGGQGSHEQY
v_call: TRBV7-6; j_call: TRBJ2-3; cdr3_aa: ASSSLGPSGTDTQY
v_call: TRBV3-1; j_call: TRBJ2-1; cdr3_aa: ASSLQGLSYNEQF
v_call: TRBV7-2; j_call: TRBJ2-7; cdr3_aa: ASKRGDSSYEQY
v_call: TRBV7-2; j_call: TRBJ2-7; cdr3_aa: ASSSRGKQY
v_call: TRBV6-5; j_call: TRBJ2-5; cdr3_aa: ASSYLSTGAEEETQY
v_call: TRBV5-1; j_call: TRBJ2-1; cdr3_aa: ASSPGAGFDLNEQF
v_call: TRBV6-6; j_call: TRBJ2-5; cdr3_aa: ASSTPGTGGYETQY
v_call: TRBV28; j_call: TRBJ2-1; cdr3_aa: ASSLPNSYNEQF
v_call: TRBV11-1; j_call: TRBJ2-3; cdr3_aa: ASSPGLAGGRVTDTQY
v_call: TRBV4-3; j_call: TRBJ2-1; cdr3_aa: ASSQGRSPYNEQF
v_call: TRBV7-2; j_call: TRBJ1-6; cdr3_aa: ASQNPGTSPLH
v_call: TRBV7-8; j_call: TRBJ2-1; cdr3_aa: ASSLDASGYSYNEQF
v_call: TRBV5-6; j_call: TRBJ1-2; cdr3_aa: ASSVGTIGYT
v_call: TRBV2; j_call: TRBJ2-7; cdr3_aa: ASKGKTNYEQY
v_call: TRBV4-2; j_call: TRBJ1-2; cdr3_aa: ASSQDRIGPYGYT
v_call: TRBV4-2; j_call: TRBJ1-3; cdr3_aa: ASSALVGGANTIY
v_call: TRBV19; j_call: TRBJ2-5; cdr3_aa: ASSIGDGYQETQY
v_call: TRBV9; j_call: TRBJ1-5; cdr3_aa: ASSVQGGNQPQH
v_call: TRBV5-1; j_call: TRBJ2-3; cdr3_aa: ASSLRGTGSTDTQY
v_call: TRBV28; j_call: TRBJ2-2; cdr3_aa: ASSFGSDGTGELF
v_call: TRBV7-2; j_call: TRBJ2-5; cdr3_aa: ASSLGLTSGGAGETQY
v_call: TRBV28; j_call: TRBJ2-5; cdr3_aa: ASLQGGETQY
v_call: TRBV18; j_call: TRBJ2-1; cdr3_aa: ASSATSGGVSNEQF
v_call: TRBV29-1; j_call: TRBJ2-3; cdr3_aa: SVRTSGYTDTQY
v_call: TRBV7-9; j_call: TRBJ2-6; cdr3_aa: ASSLELGTGANVLT
v_call: TRBV7-8; j_call: TRBJ2-7; cdr3_aa: ASSFRDKVYEQY
v_call: TRBV7-9; j_call: TRBJ1-1; cdr3_aa: ASSYQGKNEAF
v_call: TRBV27; j_call: TRBJ2-1; cdr3_aa: ASSGLTGNEQF
v_call: TRBV7-2; j_call: TRBJ2-1; cdr3_aa: ASSSNRGYNEQF
v_call: TRBV6-5; j_call: TRBJ2-7; cdr3_aa: ASSVDTIRVRYEQY
v_call: TRBV7-9; j_call: TRBJ2-3; cdr3_aa: ASRGGLAELDTQY
v_call: TRBV6-2/TRBV6-3; j_call: TRBJ1-2; cdr3_aa: ASSPHGPKGGYT
v_call: TRBV11-2; j_call: TRBJ2-3; cdr3_aa: ASSSTGHHTDTQY
v_call: TRBV12-3/TRBV12-4; j_call: TRBJ2-3; cdr3_aa: ASSSGHTDTQY
v_call: TRBV5-1; j_call: TRBJ1-2; cdr3_aa: ASSLGGINYGYT
v_call: TRBV2; j_call: TRBJ1-2; cdr3_aa: ASSEGPRPNYGYT
v_call: TRBV7-2; j_call: TRBJ1-2; cdr3_aa: ASSYQTANYGYT
v_call: TRBV7-9; j_call: TRBJ2-4; cdr3_aa: ASSVNRGSKNIQY
v_call: TRBV10-3; j_call: TRBJ1-6; cdr3_aa: AIKGQLYNSPLH
v_call: TRBV6-5; j_call: TRBJ2-2; cdr3_aa: ASRPRGDTGELF
v_call: TRBV7-2; j_call: TRBJ2-3; cdr3_aa: ASSSARVGTDTQY
v_call: TRBV6-2/TRBV6-3; j_call: TRBJ1-1; cdr3_aa: ASRPGTTEAF
v_call: TRBV5-1; j_call: TRBJ1-1; cdr3_aa: ASNVQGGTEAF
v_call: TRBV9; j_call: TRBJ2-3; cdr3_aa: ASSPSYPPTDTQY
v_call: TRBV28; j_call: TRBJ1-1; cdr3_aa: ASSLPQGRTEAF
v_call: TRBV7-3; j_call: TRBJ2-1; cdr3_aa: ASSPQGMSSYNEQF
v_call: TRBV25-1; j_call: TRBJ1-6; cdr3_aa: ASSDLRGGSPLH
v_call: TRBV3-1; j_call: TRBJ1-5; cdr3_aa: ASSQRGLGQPQH
v_call: TRBV11-2; j_call: TRBJ1-6; cdr3_aa: ASSLRQGSGDNSPLH
v_call: TRBV12-3/TRBV12-4; j_call: TRBJ2-5; cdr3_aa: ASSPEPIKETQY
v_call: TRBV20-1; j_call: TRBJ2-4; cdr3_aa: SARVTLSRAKNIQY
v_call: TRBV29-1; j_call: TRBJ2-2; cdr3_aa: SVNWDAGELF
v_call: TRBV10-3; j_call: TRBJ2-3; cdr3_aa: AISESREGTDTQY
v_call: TRBV14; j_call: TRBJ2-7; cdr3_aa: ASSPITGVGEQY
v_call: TRBV7-3; j_call: TRBJ2-1; cdr3_aa: ASSLYGGAGNEQF
v_call: TRBV5-1; j_call: TRBJ2-7; cdr3_aa: ASSLASAGSYEQY
v_call: TRBV7-2; j_call: TRBJ2-7; cdr3_aa: ASSAREAYEQY